This T cell receptor (beta chain) originates from a study of blood T cells in healthy people across ages. General study points: There was no known CMV status for donors, so expanded clonotype changes were possibly confounded. Getting older went along with TCR beta diversity per million T cells dropping roughly linearly. Researchers report that TCR beta diversity correlated strongly with naive T cell percentage.

The CDR3 loop spans 13 amino acids. Germline lookup yields CDR1 SQVTM and CDR2 ANQGSEA. The authors ran a second PCR of 7 to 11 cycles using a sample-barcoded 5' primer and a J-beta primer mix. A template-switch adaptor that had 12 random nucleotides put a tag on each cDNA molecule. TCRdb reprocessed the 5' RACE reads via MiXCR and lists one record per CDR3 protein. This sample has 1.5 million to 2 million distinct CDR3 sequences, with approximately 39% found just once. On this clonotype: Its antigen is not known.

This TCR derives from a human donor in good health. Sequenced sample: blood. The chain employs TRBV29-1 and TRBJ2-4, with D perhaps TRBD1 (6 bases). With the DNA end fitting TRBJ2-7 better, the J assignment may be wrong. CDR3 protein: CSVGGPSVYEQYF. In DNA, the CDR3 is TGCAGCGTTGGGGGGCCTAGTGTGTACGAGCAGTACTTC.